Below, 8 T cell receptor beta chains from the same sample are listed, as sequenced in a study of shared clonotypes between healthy human individuals. Clones were sequenced by immunoSEQ multiplex PCR, and TCRdb holds only the in-frame ones, with some missing. The table lists about a million clones, approximately 80% of them singletons. The source material was memory CD4+ T cells from PBMCs. Documented subset: CD45RA-negative fraction. These receptors originate from a young man in good health. Some clones in this sample may be carry-over from other donors' samples.

This clone appeared a few times. The rearrangement uses TRBV11-3 and TRBJ2-1; 7 positions match TRBD1. The V and J ends lost 5 bases and 13 bases, in that order; junction bases with no gene match: 14. The CDR3 totals 14 residues. Germline CDR1 is SGHNT and CDR2 is YENEEA. The CDR3 bases are TGTGCCAGCAGCCGCGACAGGGAAGGGCCTTCTCAGTTCTTC. Its translation: CASSRDREGPSQFF. The full variable domain, with the rest looked up from reference TRBV11-3 and TRBJ2-1, is EAGVVQSPRYKIIEKKQPVAFWCNPISGHNTLYWYLQNLGQGPELLIRYENEEAVDDSQLPKDRFSAERLKGVDSTLKIQPAELGDSAVYLCASSRDREGPSQFFGPGTRLTVL.

The V call is TRBV19, the J call TRBJ2-2; maybe TRBD1 (5 bases). The CDR3 is made up of 15 amino acids. Trimming took 5 bases from V and 1 from J, leaving 11 bases between them. Germline values: CDR1 LNHDA, CDR2 SQIVND (reference sequence). Here the CDR3 reads CASSFTRENTGELFF. In DNA form, the CDR3 reads TGTGCCAGTAGTTTTACCAGGGAGAACACCGGGGAGCTGTTTTTT.

This clone was observed a few times. J is TRBJ1-3 and V is TRBV28, with D possibly being TRBD1 (5 bases). Trimming cost V 2 bases and J 2 bases, with 10 bases left between them. This CDR3 is built from 15 residues. Germline CDR1 reads MDHEN; CDR2 reads SYDVKM. Written as DNA, the CDR3 is TGTGCCAGCAGTTTAACGGGCAGGGCTGGAAACACCATATATTTT. Its protein product is CASSLTGRAGNTIYF.

The chain uses TRBV29-1 and TRBJ1-5; 7 bases align to TRBD1. The germline V gene encodes CDR1 SQVTM and CDR2 ANQGSEA. The V gene end was trimmed by 8 bases and the J gene end by 4 bases; junction bases not matched to a gene: 11. The CDR3 contains 14 residues. The CDR3 DNA sequence: TGCAGCTGTACTCAGGGGGGTTCTAATCAGCCCCAGCATTTT. It specifies CSCTQGGSNQPQHF.

The rearrangement uses TRBV4-3 and TRBJ1-4; D is possibly TRBD1 (6 bases). Germline V gene sequence: CDR1 LGHNA, CDR2 YSLEER. Trimming shortened V by 2 bases and J by 6 bases, and 19 bases separated the two germline ends. The CDR3 runs 17 residues. The CDR3 loop reads CASSQQGTGRTHEKLFF. The CDR3 nucleotides read TGCGCCAGCAGCCAACAGGGGACGGGCAGGACCCATGAAAAACTGTTTTTT.

The CDR3 DNA sequence: TGCGCCAGCAGCCTCCGCAGCGCGAACACCGGGGAGCTGTTTTTT. Its protein is CASSLRSANTGELFF. The chain employs TRBV5-1 and TRBJ2-2; D unclear. Trimming removed 4 bases at V and 0 bases at J, with 10 bases between. CDR1 is SGHRS and CDR2 is YFSETQ in the germline V gene. The CDR3 length is 15 residues.

The rearrangement uses TRBV11-2 and TRBJ2-3; D remains unclear. V was cut by 1 base and J by 3 bases, with 14 bases left in between. The CDR3 totals 16 residues. CDR1 is SGHAT, CDR2 FQNNGV, per germline. For the CDR3, the DNA is TGTGCCAGCAGCTTAGGGGCCAGCAAGAGGACAGATACGCAGTATTTT. It translates to CASSLGASKRTDTQYF.

This chain connects TRBV9 to TRBJ2-5, with 9 bases matching TRBD1. CDR1 is SGDLS, CDR2 YYNGEE, per germline. This CDR3 has 15 amino acids. Trimming at V came to 4 bases and at J to 5 bases, leaving 9 bases not matched to a gene. The CDR3 sequence is CASSPTDRGIETQYF. The CDR3 DNA reads as TGTGCCAGCAGCCCAACAGACAGGGGGATCGAGACCCAGTACTTC.